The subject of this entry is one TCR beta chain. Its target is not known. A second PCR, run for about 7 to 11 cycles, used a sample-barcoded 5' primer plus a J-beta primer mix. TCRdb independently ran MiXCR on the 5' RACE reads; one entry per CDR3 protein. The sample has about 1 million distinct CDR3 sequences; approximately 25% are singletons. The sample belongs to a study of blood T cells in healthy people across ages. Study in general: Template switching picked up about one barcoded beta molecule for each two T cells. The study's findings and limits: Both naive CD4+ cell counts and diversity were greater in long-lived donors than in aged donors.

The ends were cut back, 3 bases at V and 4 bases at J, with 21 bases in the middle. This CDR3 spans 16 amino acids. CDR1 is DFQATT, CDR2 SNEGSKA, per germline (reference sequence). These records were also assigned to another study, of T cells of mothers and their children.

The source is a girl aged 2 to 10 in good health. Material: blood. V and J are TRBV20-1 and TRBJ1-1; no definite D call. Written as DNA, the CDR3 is TGCAGTGCTAGTCTAAGGACGTCAAGTTTTATCACTGAAGCTTTCTTT. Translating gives CSASLRTSSFITEAFF.